This TCR beta chain came from a study of T-cell memory formation after mild COVID-19. Overall study findings and caveats: CM and EM subsets held most contracting CD4+ clones; EMRA held CD8+ ones. Some responding clones appeared in pre-infection memory, suggesting cross-reactive memory joined. Still unconfirmed is whether the second-wave clones peaking on day 37 recognized SARS-CoV-2.

Trimming removed 5 bases at V and 5 bases at J, with 20 bases between. Germline assignment: CDR1 SGHTA and CDR2 FQGTGA. The CDR3 totals 16 residues. Using its own MiXCR run on the 5' RACE reads, TCRdb lists one record per CDR3 protein. The sample shows around 340,000 distinct CDR3 sequences, about 15% of them seen only once. This clonotype appeared a few times. The antigen remains undetermined. V is TRBV7-3 and J is TRBJ2-3; the D gene is possibly TRBD1 (6 bases). The material sequenced was PBMCs or a T cell subset sorted from them (not recorded which). This sequence was found in a man younger than 35 who had mild COVID-19 (a few samples of this study predate the infection). Cell type and time point are not known. The CDR3 DNA reads TGTGCCAGCAGCCCAAGGGGCAGGGGCCGGGGAGATACGCAGTATTTT. It codes for CASSPRGRGRGDTQYF.